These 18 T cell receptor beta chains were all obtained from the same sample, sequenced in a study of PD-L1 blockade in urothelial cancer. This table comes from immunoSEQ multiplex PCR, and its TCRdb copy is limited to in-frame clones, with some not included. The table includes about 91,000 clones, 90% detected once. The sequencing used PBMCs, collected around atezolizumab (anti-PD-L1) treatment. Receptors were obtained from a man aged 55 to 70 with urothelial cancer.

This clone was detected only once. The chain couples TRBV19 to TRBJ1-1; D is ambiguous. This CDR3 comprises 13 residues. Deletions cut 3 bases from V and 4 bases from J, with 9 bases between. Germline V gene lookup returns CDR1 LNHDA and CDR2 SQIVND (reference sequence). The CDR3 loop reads CASSIEQSTEAFF. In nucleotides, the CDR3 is TGTGCCAGTAGTATTGAACAGAGCACTGAAGCTTTCTTT. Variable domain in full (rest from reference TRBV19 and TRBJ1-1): DGGITQSPKYLFRKEGQNVTLSCEQNLNHDAMYWYRQDPGQGLRLIYYSQIVNDFQKGDIAEGYSVSREKKESFPLTVTSAQKNPTAFYLCASSIEQSTEAFFGQGTRLTVV.

CDR3 sequence reads: CAISGSGGDYNEQFF. The CDR3, as DNA: TGTGCCATCAGCGGTAGCGGGGGCGACTACAATGAGCAGTTCTTC. The gene calls are TRBV10-3 and TRBJ2-1, with 9 bases lining up with TRBD2. The germline gives CDR1 ENHRY, CDR2 SYGVKD. Trimming took 6 bases from V and 3 from J; bases not matched to a gene: 6. This CDR3 region has 15 residues.

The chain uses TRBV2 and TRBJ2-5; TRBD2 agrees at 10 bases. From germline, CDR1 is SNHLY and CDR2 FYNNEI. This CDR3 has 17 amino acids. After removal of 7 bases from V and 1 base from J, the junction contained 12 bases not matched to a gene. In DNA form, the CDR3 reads TGTGCCAGCACTTACGGGACTAGCGCAGACACCCAAGAGACCCAGTACTTC. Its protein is CASTYGTSADTQETQYF.

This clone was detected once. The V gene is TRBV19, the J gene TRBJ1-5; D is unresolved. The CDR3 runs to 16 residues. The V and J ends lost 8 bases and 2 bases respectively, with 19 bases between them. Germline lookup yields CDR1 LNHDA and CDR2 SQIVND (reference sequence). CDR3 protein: CASSHYSGDGNQPQHF. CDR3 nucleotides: TGTGCCAGTTCCCATTACTCAGGCGATGGCAATCAGCCCCAGCATTTT.

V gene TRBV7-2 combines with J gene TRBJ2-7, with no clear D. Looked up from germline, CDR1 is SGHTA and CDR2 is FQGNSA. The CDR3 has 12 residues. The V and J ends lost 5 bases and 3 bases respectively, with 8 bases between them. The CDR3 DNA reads TGTGCCAGCAGCCGTTTTAGCTACGAGCAGTACTTC. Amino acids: CASSRFSYEQYF.

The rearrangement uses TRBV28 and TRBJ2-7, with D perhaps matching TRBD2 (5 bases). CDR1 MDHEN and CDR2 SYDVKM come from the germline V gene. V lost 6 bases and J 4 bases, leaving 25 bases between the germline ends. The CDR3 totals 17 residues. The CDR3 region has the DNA TGTGCCAGCAGCGGGCAAGCGGTCCATTCCCCGGGGTACGAGCAGTACTTC. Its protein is CASSGQAVHSPGYEQYF.

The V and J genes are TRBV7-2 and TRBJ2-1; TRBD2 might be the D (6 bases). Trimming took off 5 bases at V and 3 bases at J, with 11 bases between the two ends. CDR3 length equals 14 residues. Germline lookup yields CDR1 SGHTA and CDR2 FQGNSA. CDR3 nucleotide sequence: TGTGCCAGCAGCCCCCAAGCGGGCTACAATGAGCAGTTCTTC. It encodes CASSPQAGYNEQFF.

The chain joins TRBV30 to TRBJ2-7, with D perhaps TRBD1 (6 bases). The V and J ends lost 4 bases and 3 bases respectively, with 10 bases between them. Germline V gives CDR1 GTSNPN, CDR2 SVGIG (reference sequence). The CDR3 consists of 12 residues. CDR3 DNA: TGTGCCTGGATACGACAGGACTACGAGCAGTACTTC. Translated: CAWIRQDYEQYF.

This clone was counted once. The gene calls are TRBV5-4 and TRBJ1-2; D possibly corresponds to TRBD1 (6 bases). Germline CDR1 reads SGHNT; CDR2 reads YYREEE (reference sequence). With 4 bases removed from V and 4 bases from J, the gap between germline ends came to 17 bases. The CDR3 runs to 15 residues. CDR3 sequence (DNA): TGTGCCAGCAGCGGAGGGGGGGATTCGGGCTATGGCTACACCTTC. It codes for CASSGGGDSGYGYTF.

CDR3 coding DNA: TGTGCCAGCAGCCCCCAGGGCCTAGCGGTGTACGAGCAGTACTTC. Translating it yields CASSPQGLAVYEQYF. The chain links TRBV7-2 to TRBJ2-7; 7 bases align to TRBD2. Germline V gene sequence: CDR1 SGHTA, CDR2 FQGNSA. The CDR3 spans 15 residues. V dropped 5 bases and J dropped 4; count of bases not matched to a gene: 11.

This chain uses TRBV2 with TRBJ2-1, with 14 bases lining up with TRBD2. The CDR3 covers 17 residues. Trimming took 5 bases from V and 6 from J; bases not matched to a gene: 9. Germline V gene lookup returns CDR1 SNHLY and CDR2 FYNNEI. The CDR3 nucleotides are TGTGCCAGCAGTCCCCGGACTAGCGGGGGGAGGAGCAATGAGCAGTTCTTC. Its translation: CASSPRTSGGRSNEQFF. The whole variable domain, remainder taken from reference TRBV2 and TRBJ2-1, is EPEVTQTPSHQVTQMGQEVILRCVPISNHLYFYWYRQILGQKVEFLVSFYNNEISEKSEIFDDQFSVERPDGSNFTLKIRSTKLEDSAMYFCASSPRTSGGRSNEQFFGPGTRLTVL.

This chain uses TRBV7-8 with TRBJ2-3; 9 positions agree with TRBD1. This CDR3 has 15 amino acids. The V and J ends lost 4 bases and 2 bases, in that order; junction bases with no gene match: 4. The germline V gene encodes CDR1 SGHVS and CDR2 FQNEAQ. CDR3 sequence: CASSSRTGDTDTQYF. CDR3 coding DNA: TGTGCCAGCAGCTCGAGGACAGGGGACACAGATACGCAGTATTTT.

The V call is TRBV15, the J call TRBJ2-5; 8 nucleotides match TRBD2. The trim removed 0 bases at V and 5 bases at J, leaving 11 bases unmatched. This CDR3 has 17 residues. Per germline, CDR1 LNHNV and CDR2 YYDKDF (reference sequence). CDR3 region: CATSREASGRAGETQYF. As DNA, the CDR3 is TGTGCCACCAGCAGAGAGGCTAGCGGGCGGGCGGGGGAGACCCAGTACTTC.

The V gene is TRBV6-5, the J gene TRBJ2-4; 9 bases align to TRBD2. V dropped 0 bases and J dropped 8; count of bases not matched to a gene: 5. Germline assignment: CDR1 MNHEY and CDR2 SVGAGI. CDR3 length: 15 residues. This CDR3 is CASSYSSGRGDIQYF. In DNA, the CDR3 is TGTGCCAGCAGTTACTCTAGCGGGAGAGGGGACATTCAGTACTTC.

The CDR3 loop is CASSLGGRATGELFF. The DNA for the CDR3 is TGTGCCAGCAGCTTAGGCGGGAGGGCAACCGGGGAGCTGTTTTTT. The rearrangement uses TRBV7-3 and TRBJ2-2; 9 bases map to TRBD2. This CDR3 has 15 residues. CDR1 is SGHTA and CDR2 is FQGTGA in the germline V gene. Unmatched junction bases numbered 3, after V lost 2 bases and J lost 5 bases. The full variable domain, in which reference TRBV7-3 and TRBJ2-2 provide the parts outside the CDR3, is GAGVSQTPSNKVTEKGKYVELRCDPISGHTALYWYRQSLGQGPEFLIYFQGTGAADDSGLPNDRFFAVRPEGSVSTLKIQRTERGDSAVYLCASSLGGRATGELFFGEGSRLTVL.

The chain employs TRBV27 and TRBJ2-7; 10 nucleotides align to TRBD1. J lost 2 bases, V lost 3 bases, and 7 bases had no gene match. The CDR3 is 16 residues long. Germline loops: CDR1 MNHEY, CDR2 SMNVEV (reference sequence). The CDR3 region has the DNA TGTGCCAGCAGTTTCCTGCCCGGGACAGGGGCCTACGAGCAGTACTTC. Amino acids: CASSFLPGTGAYEQYF.

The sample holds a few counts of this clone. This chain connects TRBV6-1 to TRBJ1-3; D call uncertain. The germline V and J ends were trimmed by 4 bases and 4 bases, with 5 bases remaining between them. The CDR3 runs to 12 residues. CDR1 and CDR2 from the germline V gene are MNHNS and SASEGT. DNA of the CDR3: TGTGCCAGCAGTGCGACAGGAAACACCATATATTTT. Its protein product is CASSATGNTIYF.

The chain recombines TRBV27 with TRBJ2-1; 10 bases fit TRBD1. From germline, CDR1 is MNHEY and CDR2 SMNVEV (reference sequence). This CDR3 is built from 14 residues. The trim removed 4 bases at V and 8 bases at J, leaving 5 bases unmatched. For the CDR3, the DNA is TGTGCCAGCAGTTCCCGGGACAGGGGTCATGAGCAGTTCTTC. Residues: CASSSRDRGHEQFF.